The present TCR beta chain was sequenced within a study of blood T cell repertoires in COVID-19. Overall study: The United States, Italy and Spain provided the acute and convalescent COVID-19 samples. Sources were T cells, B-cell-depleted T cells, or PBMCs; the material itself was cDNA or gDNA.

Enrolled through a virtual design, the participants were between roughly 18 and 90 years of age and came from about two dozen US areas. Membership in each cohort depended on participant-reported clinical history. Germline lookup yields CDR1 MNHEY and CDR2 SMNVEV (reference sequence). The junction had 6 bases not matched to a gene; V was cut back by 3 bases and J by 6 bases. CDR3 length: 15 amino acids. TCRdb's table, derived via immunoSEQ multiplex PCR, lists solely in-frame clones and lacks some. The repertoire has around 250,000 clones, around 90% of them found once; the top ten carry approximately 1.3%.

This clonotype was sampled from a human donor in a cohort exposed to, infected with or recovered from COVID-19 (not recorded which). The donor label of this sample is uncertain. Sequenced input: PBMCs or T cells enriched from blood (not recorded which). The chain carries TRBV27 and TRBJ2-2, with 8 bases identical to TRBD1. CDR3 nucleotide sequence: TGTGCCAGCAGTTTCAGGGGGCTCAAGGCCGGGGAGCTGTTTTTT. Encoded protein: CASSFRGLKAGELFF.